What follows are 22 T cell receptor beta chains derived from one specimen sequenced in a study of human T cells and chemical hapten exposure. Using its own MiXCR run on the RACE reads, TCRdb lists one record per CDR3 protein. This repertoire shows fewer than 45,000 distinct CDR3 sequences, roughly 12% found once; its top ten account for roughly 1.9%. Time point denoted: pre-sensitization, week 0. Specified treatment: therapeutic diphenylcyclopropenone sensitization with weekly scalp DPC. Unfractionated whole blood yielded the extracted total RNA. Sequences were derived from whole blood, sampled in connection with sensitization to the hapten diphenylcyclopropenone (DPC). All receptors come from a middle-aged woman with alopecia areata. Some clones in this sample may be carry-over from other donors' samples.

This chain joins TRBV29-1 and TRBJ1-1; D is ambiguous. Germline lookup yields CDR1 SQVTM and CDR2 ANQGSEA. The CDR3 is 12 residues long. Trimming removed 5 bases from V and 2 bases from J, with 9 bases in between. This CDR3 reads CSVRVSNTEAFF. The DNA for the CDR3 is TGCAGCGTTAGGGTTTCCAACACTGAAGCTTTCTTT.

This clonotype was seen many times. This chain uses TRBV6-9 with TRBJ2-5; D remains ambiguous. The CDR3 totals 14 residues. The germline gives CDR1 MNHGY, CDR2 SVAAGI. Trimming cost V 2 bases and J 1 base, with 8 bases left between them. DNA of the CDR3: TGTGCCAGCAGTTATGGCCAGCTCCAAGAGACCCAGTACTTC. Residues: CASSYGQLQETQYF.

The sample holds a few counts of this clonotype. The V and J genes are TRBV5-1 and TRBJ2-3; perhaps D is TRBD1 or TRBD2 (6 bases each). CDR3 length equals 14 residues. Trimming removed 0 bases from V and 5 bases from J, with 10 bases in between. Looked up from germline, CDR1 is SGHRS and CDR2 is YFSETQ. CDR3 coding DNA: TGCGCCAGCAGCTTGGTTGGAGGGGGAGATACGCAGTATTTT. Encoded protein: CASSLVGGGDTQYF.

The sample holds many counts of this clonotype. The rearrangement links TRBV6-5 to TRBJ1-2, with D possibly TRBD1 on 5 matching bases. V lost 2 bases, J lost 2 bases, and 6 bases lay in between. The CDR3 loop spans 13 amino acids. Per the germline V gene, CDR1 is MNHEY and CDR2 is SVGAGI. CDR3: CASSYGANYGYTF. The CDR3 DNA sequence: TGTGCCAGCAGTTACGGGGCCAACTATGGCTACACCTTC.

This clonotype showed up many times. The junction shows a germline mismatch at one end, possibly a read error. The chain uses TRBV6-5 and TRBJ2-3, with TRBD2 matching over 8 bases. Germline V gives CDR1 MNHEY, CDR2 SVGAGI. The CDR3 has 15 residues. The CDR3 sequence: CASQSGTRATATQYF. The DNA of the CDR3 is TGTGCCAGCCAGTCCGGGACTAGAGCAACAGCTACGCAGTATTTT.

This clonotype was seen ten or more times. The V and J genes are TRBV7-9 and TRBJ2-1; D call uncertain. The germline V gene encodes CDR1 SEHNR and CDR2 FQNEAQ (reference sequence). V was shortened by 8 bases and J by 6 bases, with 17 bases between the two germline ends. CDR3 size: 14 residues. The DNA for the CDR3 is TGTGCCAGCCGAGAAGCAGAGGCGTCCAATGAGCAGTTCTTC. It yields the protein CASREAEASNEQFF.

This clonotype occurred a few times. This chain joins TRBV27 and TRBJ1-2; D uncertain. The germline CDR1 and CDR2 sequences are MNHEY and SMNVEV (reference sequence). This CDR3 has 14 residues. V was trimmed by 5 bases and J by 5 bases, leaving 15 bases between them. This CDR3 is CASSPRPDPYGYTF. In DNA, the CDR3 is TGTGCCAGCAGTCCCCGCCCGGACCCTTATGGCTACACCTTC.

The sample holds many counts of this clonotype. The rearrangement uses TRBV30 and TRBJ2-2, with D unresolved. V was pared by 2 bases and J by 4 bases, with 8 bases between. The germline V gene encodes CDR1 GTSNPN and CDR2 SVGIG (reference sequence). The CDR3 has 13 residues. In DNA, the CDR3 is TGTGCCTGGAGTAGCGAACCCACCGGGGAGCTGTTTTTT. This codes for CAWSSEPTGELFF.

This clonotype was observed many times. V usage is TRBV27 and J usage is TRBJ1-2, with 9 positions matching TRBD1. The CDR3 sequence is 14 residues long. Per the germline V gene, CDR1 is MNHEY and CDR2 is SMNVEV (reference sequence). Germline trimming cut 6 bases from V and 5 bases from J; bases unmatched to any gene: 7. CDR3 residues: CASRTDRGSYGYTF. The CDR3 DNA sequence: TGTGCCAGCAGGACGGACAGGGGAAGTTATGGCTACACCTTC.

This clonotype was detected only a few times. The V gene is TRBV29-1, the J gene TRBJ2-3; D may be TRBD2 (6 bases). Trimming left V 4 bases short and J 6 bases short, with 8 bases between. CDR3 length equals 11 residues. In germline, CDR1 is SQVTM, CDR2 ANQGSEA. In DNA, the CDR3 is TGCAGCGTTGCGGGAGCGGATACGCAGTATTTT. It yields the protein CSVAGADTQYF.

This clonotype has ten or more counts. The chain has TRBV11-2 and TRBJ2-7, with 9 bases fitting TRBD1. This CDR3 region has 15 residues. The trim removed 5 bases at V and 7 bases at J, leaving 12 bases unmatched. Germline V lookup: CDR1 SGHAT, CDR2 FQNNGV. In DNA form, the CDR3 reads TGTGCCAGCAGCGGGACAGGGTATGCTCTGGGGGAGCAGTACTTC. Protein product: CASSGTGYALGEQYF.

This clonotype turned up a few times. The chain couples TRBV29-1 to TRBJ2-1; perhaps TRBD1 as D (6 bases). Trimming took off 1 base at V and 0 bases at J, with 10 bases between the two ends. The CDR3 contains 15 residues. Germline V gives CDR1 SQVTM, CDR2 ANQGSEA. CDR3 amino acids: CSVEGTGSSYNEQFF. As DNA, the CDR3 is TGCAGCGTTGAAGGAACAGGGAGCTCCTACAATGAGCAGTTCTTC.

The table lists this clonotype with many counts. This chain connects TRBV18 to TRBJ2-7; 7 nucleotides agree with TRBD1. CDR1 is KGHSH and CDR2 is LQKENI in the germline V gene. The J segment lost 6 bases and the V segment lost 6 bases, leaving 14 bases of the junction unmatched. This CDR3 has 15 amino acids. The CDR3 reads CASSRGRDSSFEQYF. In DNA, the CDR3 is TGTGCCAGCTCCCGCGGCCGGGACAGCTCTTTCGAGCAGTACTTC.

This clonotype has ten or more counts. This chain joins TRBV20-1 and TRBJ2-1; D possibly uses TRBD1 or TRBD2 (5 bases each). This CDR3 region has 14 residues. Per the germline V gene, CDR1 is DFQATT and CDR2 is SNEGSKA (reference sequence). Trimming cost V 8 bases and J 10 bases, with 24 bases left between them. CDR3 bases: TGCAGTTCACCCCGGGACGTAGGTTTCGGGGAGCAGTTCTTC. The encoded protein is CSSPRDVGFGEQFF.

This clonotype was picked up many times. CDR3 sequence reads: CASRLGGEETQYF. For the CDR3, the DNA is TGTGCAAGTCGCTTAGGGGGAGAGGAGACCCAGTACTTC. The V call is TRBV12-2, the J call TRBJ2-5; TRBD2, the table's D call, was not compared with the DNA. TRBV12-2 is classified as a pseudogene. CDR3 length equals 13 residues.

This clonotype was recorded many times. The chain carries TRBV10-3 and TRBJ2-5; D is possibly TRBD1 or TRBD2 (5 bases each). Germline V gives CDR1 ENHRY, CDR2 SYGVKD. V was shortened by 6 bases and J by 2 bases, with 16 bases between the two germline ends. This CDR3 is built from 15 residues. The CDR3 DNA reads as TGTGCCATCAGCGGGGCAAGCTTGACGCAAGAGACCCAGTACTTC. Translating it yields CAISGASLTQETQYF.

This clonotype was detected ten times or more. J is TRBJ1-5 and V is TRBV18; D uncertain. Per the germline V gene, CDR1 is KGHSH and CDR2 is LQKENI. This CDR3 region has 13 residues. The V gene lost 3 bases and the J gene lost 4 bases, with 7 bases spanning the gap. The CDR3 sequence is CASSPHKNQPQHF. DNA for the CDR3: TGTGCCAGCTCACCGCATAAAAATCAGCCCCAGCATTTT.

Ten or more counts support this clonotype. The J gene is TRBJ2-3, the V gene TRBV12-3 or TRBV12-4, with 7 bases lining up with TRBD1. V dropped 3 bases and J dropped 0; count of bases not matched to a gene: 12. The length of the CDR3 is 18 residues. The CDR3 sequence is CASSFSKTGQASTDTQYF. The CDR3, as DNA: TGTGCCAGCAGTTTCTCCAAAACCGGACAGGCTAGCACAGATACGCAGTATTTT.

The table lists this clonotype with many counts. The J gene is TRBJ1-5, the V gene TRBV28; D is ambiguous. With 6 bases removed from V and 4 bases from J, the gap between germline ends came to 7 bases. Germline loops: CDR1 MDHEN, CDR2 SYDVKM. This CDR3 is built from 12 residues. CDR3 bases: TGTGCCAGCAGGGGTAGGAATCAGCCCCAGCATTTT. Translated: CASRGRNQPQHF.

This clonotype was observed a handful of times. V is TRBV3-1 and J is TRBJ2-1; D might be TRBD2 (6 bases). Trimming stripped 2 bases from V and 10 bases from J, with 9 bases between. The CDR3 covers 12 residues. Per germline, CDR1 LGHDT and CDR2 YNNKEL (reference sequence). The CDR3 protein is CASSQTSREQFF. The CDR3 nucleotides read TGTGCCAGCAGCCAAACTAGCAGAGAGCAGTTCTTC.

This clonotype was detected many times. This chain connects TRBV7-3 to TRBJ2-1, with TRBD2 matching over 12 bases. This CDR3 spans 17 amino acids. Germline assignment: CDR1 SGHTA and CDR2 FQGTGA. Losses at the gene ends were 5 bases for V and 5 bases for J; bases not matched to a gene: 10. CDR3 sequence reads: CASSLKPRLAGDNEQFF. As DNA, the CDR3 is TGTGCCAGCAGCCTTAAACCTCGACTAGCGGGAGACAATGAGCAGTTCTTC.

The chain combines TRBV12-3 or TRBV12-4 with TRBJ2-7; D uncertain. V gave up 5 bases and J gave up 10 bases, with 18 bases separating them. This CDR3 has 13 residues. The CDR3 DNA reads TGTGCCAGCAGTCCTTGGACGGGTTTCGGCCAGTACTTC. It translates to CASSPWTGFGQYF.